This TCR beta chain was sequenced during a study of CD8 T cells in ankylosing spondylitis. This clonotype has ten or more counts. The germline V gene encodes CDR1 DFQATT and CDR2 SNEGSKA (reference sequence). This CDR3 region has 15 residues. The ends were cut back, 0 bases at V and 0 bases at J, with 10 bases in the middle. TCRdb used MiXCR to reprocess the 5' RACE reads, holding one entry per CDR3 protein. Of 200,000 to 250,000 distinct CDR3 sequences detected, roughly 10% appear once; the ten largest clones hold roughly 2.5%. The source of this sequence is a male donor with ankylosing spondylitis or in good health (not recorded which). The material sequenced was blood, either unsorted or a sorted T cell fraction (not recorded which). The chain is built from TRBV20-1 and TRBJ2-3; D call uncertain. The CDR3 sequence is CSARDPHLSTDTQYF. In DNA, the CDR3 is TGCAGTGCTAGAGATCCGCACCTTAGCACAGATACGCAGTATTTT.